This T cell receptor beta chain was found in a study of OX40 agonist ivuxolimab in advanced cancers. Study-wide background: Patients received intravenous ivuxolimab every 2 weeks at 0.01 to 10 mg/kg. Of the patients, three showed partial responses, one with hepatocellular carcinoma and two with cutaneous melanoma. Prior checkpoint blockade (anti-PD-1, anti-PD-L1 or anti-CTLA-4) was permitted; around 40% had it. Study-wide results and caveats: Antigen specificity was not determined for the expanded peripheral T cells.

V lost 5 bases and J lost 5, with 13 bases in between. Germline V gives CDR1 MNHEY, CDR2 SMNVEV (reference sequence). The CDR3 runs to 14 residues. On this clone: No antigen is known for it.

Assay: immunoSEQ multiplex PCR; the TCRdb copy retains only in-frame clones and omits some. The repertoire has around 17,000 clones, approximately 83% of them found once; the top ten carry roughly an eighth. The sample was CD4+ or CD8+ T cells sorted from blood, taken in a trial of the OX40 agonist ivuxolimab. The rearrangement joins TRBV27 to TRBJ1-5, with D possibly matching TRBD1 (5 bases). This TCR came from an adult with an advanced solid tumor such as melanoma, head and neck, liver or kidney cancer. The CDR3 DNA is TGTGCCAGCAGTAGCCGGGGGGAGTATCAGCCCCAGCATTTT. It translates to CASSSRGEYQPQHF.